This entry lists 10 T cell receptor beta chains sequenced from one sample in a study of T cell responses to AZD1222 COVID-19 vaccine (dated by TCRdb to the early 2020s). The library was generated by the immunoSEQ multiplex PCR assay. The table was pulled from immuneACCESS by TCRdb, which kept in-frame rearrangements only. Such tables lose some clones; where checked, under half of the loss comes from unresolved V genes, and the rest has no known cause. In this sample the table shows about 79,000 clones, around 81% of which occur a single time. The ten largest account for around 20% of the sample. The sample's time point, from its label and the paper: baseline before first vaccination. The sequenced sample was peripheral blood, obtained on day 0 of AZD1222 vaccination. These receptors originate from an adult in good health.

In this sample, this clone turned up once. The gene calls are TRBV5-4 and TRBJ2-3; D possibly matches TRBD1 or TRBD2 (6 bases each). The CDR3 is made up of 14 amino acids. Between the trimmed V and J ends, which lost 2 bases and 4 bases, there was a span of 11 bases. Germline-derived CDR1 and CDR2 are SGHNT and YYREEE (reference sequence). The CDR3 nucleotides read TGTGCCAGCAGCTTCGAGGGGGGCCCAGATACGCAGTATTTT. Protein: CASSFEGGPDTQYF.

This chain connects TRBV30 to TRBJ1-6; D is uncertain. Germline V gene data show CDR1 as GTSNPN and CDR2 as SVGIG (reference sequence). The CDR3 has 15 residues. Deletions cut 0 bases from V and 4 bases from J, with 10 bases between. DNA of the CDR3: TGTGCCTGGAGTGTACTGCCGGGGTATAATTCACCCCTCCACTTT. It yields the protein CAWSVLPGYNSPLHF.

This sequence joins TRBV6-5 and TRBJ2-3; possibly TRBD1 for D (6 bases). The germline CDR1 and CDR2 sequences are MNHEY and SVGAGI. V lost 6 bases and J lost 4, with 14 bases in between. The CDR3 runs 14 residues. CDR3 in amino acids: CASRGHRPADTQYF. The CDR3 DNA reads TGTGCCAGCAGGGGACACCGCCCCGCAGATACGCAGTATTTT.

This chain uses TRBV3-1 (or the pseudogene TRBV3-2) with TRBJ2-3, with a weak D call TRBD1 (6 bases). Trimming pared 4 bases from V and 2 bases from J, leaving 10 bases between. Germline CDR1 LGHDT, CDR2 YNNKEL (reference sequence). The CDR3 consists of 14 residues. CDR3 in DNA: TGTGCCAGCAGCCGTACAGGGTCCACAGATACGCAGTATTTT. This translates into CASSRTGSTDTQYF.

The chain recombines TRBV2 with TRBJ1-3; D not resolved. Germline loops: CDR1 SNHLY, CDR2 FYNNEI. The V and J ends lost 2 bases and 6 bases respectively, with 17 bases between them. This CDR3 is 16 amino acids long. The CDR3 protein is CASSETMRGSANTIYF. The CDR3 DNA follows: TGTGCCAGCAGTGAAACAATGCGGGGTAGTGCAAACACCATATATTTT.

The chain carries TRBV9 and TRBJ2-3; 11 nucleotides agree with TRBD2. Germline CDR1 reads SGDLS; CDR2 reads YYNGEE. Trimming took 6 bases from V and 2 from J; bases not matched to a gene: 8. This CDR3 is built from 16 residues. The CDR3 DNA follows: TGTGCCAGCAACACCTTAGCGGGAGGGCCCACAGATACGCAGTATTTT. Protein product: CASNTLAGGPTDTQYF.

The chain carries TRBV4-2 and TRBJ2-1, with 10 nucleotides matching TRBD2. The CDR3 contains 18 residues. Germline lookup yields CDR1 LGHNA and CDR2 YNFKEQ. Losses at the gene ends were 0 bases for V and 0 bases for J; bases not matched to a gene: 5. The CDR3 protein is CASSQEPSGGSSYNEQFF. CDR3 bases: TGTGCCAGCAGCCAAGAGCCTAGCGGGGGAAGCTCCTACAATGAGCAGTTCTTC.

This clone showed up just a few times. This rearrangement joins TRBV5-6 to TRBJ2-1, with 8 positions matching TRBD2. V shed 4 bases, J shed 0 bases, and the junction held 3 bases outside the gene matches. Germline CDR1 SGHDT, CDR2 YYEEEE. CDR3 size: 15 residues. CDR3 protein: CASSPGTSSYNEQFF. CDR3 in DNA: TGTGCCAGCAGCCCTGGGACTAGCTCCTACAATGAGCAGTTCTTC.

The V call is TRBV18, the J call TRBJ1-6; no reliable D call. The CDR3 covers 13 residues. The V and J ends lost 4 bases and 7 bases respectively, with 8 bases between them. Germline values: CDR1 KGHSH, CDR2 LQKENI. The CDR3 nucleotides read TGTGCCAGCTCACGCACAGTCAATTCACCCCTCCACTTT. It yields the protein CASSRTVNSPLHF.

This clone has a handful of counts. This chain connects TRBV12-3 or TRBV12-4 to TRBJ2-7; D gene uncertain. The CDR3 extends over 11 amino acids. V lost 4 bases, J lost 3 bases, and 4 bases lay in between. Here the CDR3 DNA reads TGTGCCAGCAGTTCCGGCTACGAGCAGTACTTC. This translates into CASSSGYEQYF.